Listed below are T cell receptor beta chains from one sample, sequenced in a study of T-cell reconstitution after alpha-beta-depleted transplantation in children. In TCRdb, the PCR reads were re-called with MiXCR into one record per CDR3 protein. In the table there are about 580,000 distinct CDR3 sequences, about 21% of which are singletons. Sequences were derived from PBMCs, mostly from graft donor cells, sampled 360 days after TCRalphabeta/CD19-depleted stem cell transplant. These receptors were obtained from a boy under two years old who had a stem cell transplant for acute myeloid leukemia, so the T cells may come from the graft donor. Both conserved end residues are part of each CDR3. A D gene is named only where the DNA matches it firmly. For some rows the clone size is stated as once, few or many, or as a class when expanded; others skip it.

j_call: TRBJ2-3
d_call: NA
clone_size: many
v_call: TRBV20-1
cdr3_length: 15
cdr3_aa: CSAPNPRSDTDTQYF
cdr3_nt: TGCAGTGCCCCAAATCCCCGCTCAGACACAGATACGCAGTATTTT

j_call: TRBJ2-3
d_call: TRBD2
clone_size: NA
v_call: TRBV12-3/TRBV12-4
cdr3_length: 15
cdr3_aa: CASSFPGTTTDTQYF
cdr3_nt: TGTGCCAGCAGTTTCCCCGGGACTACCACAGATACGCAGTATTTT

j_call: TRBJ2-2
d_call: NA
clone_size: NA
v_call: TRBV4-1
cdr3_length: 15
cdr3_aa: CASSLPGSGAGELFF
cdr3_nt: TGCGCCAGCAGCCTCCCTGGGAGCGGCGCCGGGGAGCTGTTTTTT

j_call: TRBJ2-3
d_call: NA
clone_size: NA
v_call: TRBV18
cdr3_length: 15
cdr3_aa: CASSPQGLGTDTQYF
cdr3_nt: TGTGCCAGCTCACCGCAAGGGTTGGGCACAGATACGCAGTATTTT

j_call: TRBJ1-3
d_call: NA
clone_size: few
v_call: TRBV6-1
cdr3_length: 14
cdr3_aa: CASRSTATGNTIYF
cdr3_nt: TGTGCCAGCAGGTCAACAGCAACTGGAAACACCATATATTTT

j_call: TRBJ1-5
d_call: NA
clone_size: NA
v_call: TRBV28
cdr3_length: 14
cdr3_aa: CATKGGLSNQPQHF
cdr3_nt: TGTGCCACCAAGGGAGGGTTAAGCAATCAGCCCCAGCATTTT

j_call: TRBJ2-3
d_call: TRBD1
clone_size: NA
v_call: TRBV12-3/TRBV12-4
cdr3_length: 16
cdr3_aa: CASTPTGYTSTDTQYF
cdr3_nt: TGTGCCAGCACCCCGACAGGGTATACTAGCACAGATACGCAGTATTTT

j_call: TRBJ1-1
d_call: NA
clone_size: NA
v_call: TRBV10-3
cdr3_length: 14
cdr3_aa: CAISEGQLNTEAFF
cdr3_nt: TGTGCCATCAGTGAAGGGCAGCTGAACACTGAAGCTTTCTTT

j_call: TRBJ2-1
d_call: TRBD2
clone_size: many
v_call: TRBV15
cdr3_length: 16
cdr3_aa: CATSPPGLGAYNEQFF
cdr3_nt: TGTGCCACCAGCCCTCCCGGACTAGGGGCCTACAATGAGCAGTTCTTC

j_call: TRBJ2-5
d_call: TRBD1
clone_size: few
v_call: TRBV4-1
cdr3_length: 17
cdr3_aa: CASSQEGLPGTEETQYF
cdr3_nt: TGCGCCAGCAGCCAAGAAGGCCTACCAGGGACAGAAGAGACCCAGTACTTC

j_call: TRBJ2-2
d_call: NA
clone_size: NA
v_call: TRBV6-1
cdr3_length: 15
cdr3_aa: CASTIIGTNTGELFF
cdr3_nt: TGTGCCAGCACCATCATCGGGACGAACACCGGGGAGCTGTTTTTT

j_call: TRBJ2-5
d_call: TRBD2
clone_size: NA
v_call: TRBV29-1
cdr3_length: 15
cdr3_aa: CSVGGAGGSLETQYF
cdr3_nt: TGCAGCGTTGGGGGGGCGGGGGGTTCGCTGGAGACCCAGTACTTC

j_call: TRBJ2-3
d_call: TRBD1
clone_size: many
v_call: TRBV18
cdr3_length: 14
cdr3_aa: CASSPGTAKDTQYF
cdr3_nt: TGTGCCAGCTCACCTGGGACAGCAAAAGATACGCAGTATTTT

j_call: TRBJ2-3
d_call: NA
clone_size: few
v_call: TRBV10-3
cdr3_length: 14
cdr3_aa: CATLGTGWTDTQYF
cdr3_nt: TGTGCCACCCTGGGCACGGGATGGACAGATACGCAGTATTTT

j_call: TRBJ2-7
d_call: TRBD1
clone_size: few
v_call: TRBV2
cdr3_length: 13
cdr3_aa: CASRDRENYEQYF
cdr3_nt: TGTGCCAGCAGAGACAGGGAAAACTACGAGCAGTACTTC

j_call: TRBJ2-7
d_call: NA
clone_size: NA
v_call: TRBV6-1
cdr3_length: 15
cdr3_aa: CASSVEQGGWDEQYF
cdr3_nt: TGTGCCAGCAGTGTGGAACAGGGAGGGTGGGACGAGCAGTACTTC

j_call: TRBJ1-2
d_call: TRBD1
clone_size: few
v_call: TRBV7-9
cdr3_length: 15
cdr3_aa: CASSPWTGKGYGYTF
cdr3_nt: TGTGCCAGCAGCCCTTGGACAGGGAAAGGCTATGGCTACACCTTC

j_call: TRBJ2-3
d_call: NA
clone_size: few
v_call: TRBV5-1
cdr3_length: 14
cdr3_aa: CASSLVAGQNTQYF
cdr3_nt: TGCGCCAGCAGCCTGGTGGCAGGGCAAAATACGCAGTATTTT

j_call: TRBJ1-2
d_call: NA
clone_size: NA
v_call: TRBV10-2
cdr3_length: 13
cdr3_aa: CASLGAGNYGYTF
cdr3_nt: TGCGCCAGCCTGGGGGCGGGGAACTATGGCTACACCTTC

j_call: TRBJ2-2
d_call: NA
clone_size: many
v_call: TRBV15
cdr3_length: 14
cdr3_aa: CATNPATGTGELFF
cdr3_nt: TGTGCCACCAATCCGGCCACGGGGACCGGGGAGCTGTTTTTT

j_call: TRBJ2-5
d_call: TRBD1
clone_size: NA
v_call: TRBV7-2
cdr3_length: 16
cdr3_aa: CASSLTGQDSQETQYF
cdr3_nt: TGTGCCAGCAGCTTAACGGGACAGGACTCCCAAGAGACCCAGTACTTC

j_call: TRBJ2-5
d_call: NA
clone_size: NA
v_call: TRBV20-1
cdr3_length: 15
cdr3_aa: CSARVRGIPKETQYF
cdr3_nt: TGCAGTGCTAGAGTCAGGGGAATTCCCAAAGAGACCCAGTACTTC

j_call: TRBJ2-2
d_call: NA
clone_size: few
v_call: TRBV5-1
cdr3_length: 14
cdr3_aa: CASSFSGYDGELFF
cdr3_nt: TGCGCCAGCAGCTTTAGCGGCTACGACGGGGAGCTGTTTTTT

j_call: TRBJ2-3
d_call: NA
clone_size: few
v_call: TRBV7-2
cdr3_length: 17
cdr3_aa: CASSPRWSDISTDTQYF
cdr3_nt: TGTGCCAGCAGTCCGCGGTGGAGCGATATTAGCACAGATACGCAGTATTTT

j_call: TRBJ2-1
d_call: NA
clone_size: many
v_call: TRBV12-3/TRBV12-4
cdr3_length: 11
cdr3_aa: CASSFDDEQFF
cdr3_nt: TGTGCCAGCAGTTTTGACGATGAGCAGTTCTTC

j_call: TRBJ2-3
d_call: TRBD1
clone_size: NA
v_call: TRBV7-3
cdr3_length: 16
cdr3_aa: CASSLGGQAPTDTQYF
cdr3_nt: TGTGCCAGCAGCTTAGGGGGACAGGCGCCCACAGATACGCAGTATTTT

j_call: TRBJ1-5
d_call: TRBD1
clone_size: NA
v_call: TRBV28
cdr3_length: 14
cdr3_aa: CASSPTGGRQPQHF
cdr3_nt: TGTGCCAGCAGTCCCACAGGGGGACGACAGCCCCAGCATTTT

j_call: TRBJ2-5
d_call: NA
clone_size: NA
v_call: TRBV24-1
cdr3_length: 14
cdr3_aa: CATSDLTEQETQYF
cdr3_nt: TGTGCCACCAGTGATTTGACGGAACAAGAGACCCAGTACTTC

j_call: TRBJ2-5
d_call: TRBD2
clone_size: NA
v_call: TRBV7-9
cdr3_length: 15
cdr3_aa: CASSTGLAGLETQYF
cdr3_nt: TGTGCCAGCAGCACTGGACTAGCGGGGCTAGAGACCCAGTACTTC

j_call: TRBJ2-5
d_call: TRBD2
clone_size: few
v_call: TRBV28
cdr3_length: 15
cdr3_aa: CASSFSSGHQETQYF
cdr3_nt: TGTGCCAGCAGTTTTAGTAGCGGGCACCAAGAGACCCAGTACTTC

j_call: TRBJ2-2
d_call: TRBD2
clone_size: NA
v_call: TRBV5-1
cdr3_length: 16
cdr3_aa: CASSPGTSDNTGELFF
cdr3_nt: TGCGCCAGCAGCCCAGGGACTAGCGATAACACCGGGGAGCTGTTTTTT

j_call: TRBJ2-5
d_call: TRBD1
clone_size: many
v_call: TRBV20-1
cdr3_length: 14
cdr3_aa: CSAYTGGGGETQYF
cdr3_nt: TGCAGTGCATATACAGGGGGCGGCGGGGAGACCCAGTACTTC

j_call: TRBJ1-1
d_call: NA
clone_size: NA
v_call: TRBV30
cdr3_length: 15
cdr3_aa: CAWSPPIVLYTEAFF
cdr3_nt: TGTGCCTGGAGTCCTCCAATCGTCCTCTACACTGAAGCTTTCTTT

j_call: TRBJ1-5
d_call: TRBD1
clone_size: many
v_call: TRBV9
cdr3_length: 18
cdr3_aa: CASSVSPERDRDNQPQHF
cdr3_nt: TGTGCCAGCAGCGTAAGCCCAGAACGGGACAGGGACAATCAGCCCCAGCATTTT

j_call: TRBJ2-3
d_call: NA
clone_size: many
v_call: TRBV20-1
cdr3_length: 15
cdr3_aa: CSARDLGGRTDTQYF
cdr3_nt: TGCAGTGCTAGAGACTTAGGCGGACGCACAGATACGCAGTATTTT

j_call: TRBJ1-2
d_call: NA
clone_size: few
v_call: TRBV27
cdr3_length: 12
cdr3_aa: CASSLKGYGYTF
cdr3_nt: TGTGCCAGCAGTTTGAAGGGGTATGGCTACACCTTC

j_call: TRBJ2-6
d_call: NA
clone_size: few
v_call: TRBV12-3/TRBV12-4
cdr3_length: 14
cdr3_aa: CASSSGAGANVLTF
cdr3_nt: TGTGCCAGCAGTTCTGGGGCTGGGGCCAACGTCCTGACTTTC

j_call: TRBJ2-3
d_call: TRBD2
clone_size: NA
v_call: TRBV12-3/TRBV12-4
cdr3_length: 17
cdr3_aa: CASSFLVTSGVEDTQYF
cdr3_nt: TGTGCCAGCAGTTTTTTAGTCACTAGCGGGGTCGAAGATACGCAGTATTTT

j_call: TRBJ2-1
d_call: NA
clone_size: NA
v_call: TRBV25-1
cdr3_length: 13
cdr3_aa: CASSAILSNEQFF
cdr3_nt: TGTGCCAGCAGTGCTATTCTCAGCAATGAGCAGTTCTTC

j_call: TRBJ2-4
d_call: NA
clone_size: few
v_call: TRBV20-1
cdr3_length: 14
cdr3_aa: CSAETMGVKNIQYF
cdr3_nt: TGCAGTGCCGAGACCATGGGAGTCAAAAACATTCAGTACTTC

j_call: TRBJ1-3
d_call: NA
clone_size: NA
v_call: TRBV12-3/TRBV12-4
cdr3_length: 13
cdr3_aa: CASTLDLGNTIYF
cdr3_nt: TGTGCCAGCACCCTAGACCTTGGAAACACCATATATTTT

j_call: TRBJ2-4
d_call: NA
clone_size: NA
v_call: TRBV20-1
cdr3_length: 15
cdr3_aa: CSAQQGILAKNIQYF
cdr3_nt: TGCAGTGCACAACAGGGTATTCTAGCCAAAAACATTCAGTACTTC

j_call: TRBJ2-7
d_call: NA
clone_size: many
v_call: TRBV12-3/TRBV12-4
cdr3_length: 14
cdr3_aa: CASSPGLLSYEQYF
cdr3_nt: TGTGCCAGCAGTCCTGGACTACTTTCCTACGAGCAGTACTTC

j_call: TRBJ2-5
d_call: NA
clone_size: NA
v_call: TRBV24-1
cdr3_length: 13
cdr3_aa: CATSDSHRETQYF
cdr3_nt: TGTGCCACCAGTGACTCGCACCGGGAGACCCAGTACTTC

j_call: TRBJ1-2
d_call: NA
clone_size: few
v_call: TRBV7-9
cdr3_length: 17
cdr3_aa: CASIPLGRSPANYGYTF
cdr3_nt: TGTGCCAGCATCCCTCTGGGGAGGTCACCCGCTAACTATGGCTACACCTTC

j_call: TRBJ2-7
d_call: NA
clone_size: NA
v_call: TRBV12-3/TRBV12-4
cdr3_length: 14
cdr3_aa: CASSPPGQPFLQYF
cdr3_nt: TGTGCCAGCAGCCCCCCAGGACAGCCTTTCTTGCAGTACTTC

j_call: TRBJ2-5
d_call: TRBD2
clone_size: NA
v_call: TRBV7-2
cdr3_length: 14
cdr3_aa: CASSGRLAGETQYF
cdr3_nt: TGTGCCAGCAGCGGTAGACTAGCGGGAGAGACCCAGTACTTC

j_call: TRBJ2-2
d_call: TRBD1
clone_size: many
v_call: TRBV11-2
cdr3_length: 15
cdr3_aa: CASSFNRQGFGELFF
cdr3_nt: TGTGCCAGCAGCTTTAACCGACAGGGGTTTGGGGAGCTGTTTTTT

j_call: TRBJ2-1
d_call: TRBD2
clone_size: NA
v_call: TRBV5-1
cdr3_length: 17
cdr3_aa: CASSWGLAGSSYNEQFF
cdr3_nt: TGCGCCAGCAGCTGGGGACTAGCGGGTAGCTCCTACAATGAGCAGTTCTTC

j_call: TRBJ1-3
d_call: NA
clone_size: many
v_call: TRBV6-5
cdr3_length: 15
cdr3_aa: CASSRNRASGNTIYF
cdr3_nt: TGTGCCAGCAGTCGGAACAGGGCCTCTGGAAACACCATATATTTT

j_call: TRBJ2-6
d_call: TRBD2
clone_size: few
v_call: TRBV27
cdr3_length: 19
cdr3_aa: CASSFGRTSGVGGANVLTF
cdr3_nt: TGTGCCAGCAGTTTCGGCAGGACTAGCGGGGTTGGTGGGGCCAACGTCCTGACTTTC

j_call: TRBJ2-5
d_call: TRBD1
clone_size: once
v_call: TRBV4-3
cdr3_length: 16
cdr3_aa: CASSQDRQGAGETQYF
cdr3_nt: TGCGCCAGCAGCCAAGATCGACAGGGGGCGGGAGAGACCCAGTACTTC